This TCR beta chain was observed in a study of T cell changes during pregnancy in multiple sclerosis. V was pared by 5 bases and J by 7 bases, with 8 bases between. This CDR3 is built from 11 residues. Germline V gene lookup returns CDR1 DFQATT and CDR2 SNEGSKA (reference sequence). This table comes from immunoSEQ multiplex PCR, and its TCRdb copy is limited to in-frame clones, with some not included. The table has around 130,000 clones, 95% to 98% seen once. The receptor's source is a female donor with multiple sclerosis, enrolled in a pregnancy study. Here the sequenced sample was peripheral blood, taken after pregnancy. J is TRBJ1-4 and V is TRBV20-1; D remains ambiguous. The CDR3 region is CSAEEAEKLFF. The DNA for the CDR3 is TGCAGTGCTGAGGAGGCTGAAAAACTGTTTTTT.